A single sample gave rise to the 14 T cell receptor beta chains below, sequenced in a study of immune evolution from preneoplasia to lung adenocarcinoma. The data were produced by immunoSEQ multiplex PCR, yet TCRdb's version contains in-frame clones alone and is incomplete. The sample records a few thousand clones, around 79% being singletons. Material: FFPE adjacent normal lung tissue. The receptors originated from a person aged 55-80 years with lung adenocarcinoma.

The chain carries TRBV30 and TRBJ1-3; the match to TRBD1 covers 10 bases. This CDR3 spans 16 amino acids. CDR1 GTSNPN and CDR2 SVGIG come from the germline V gene (reference sequence). J was trimmed by 0 bases and V by 5 bases; bases with no gene match: 7. For the CDR3, the DNA is TGTGCCTGGGGGGGACAGGGGCCTTCCTCTGGAAACACCATATATTTT. This encodes CAWGGQGPSSGNTIYF.

The count of this clone is one. The chain combines TRBV6-4 with TRBJ2-1; the match to TRBD1 covers 7 bases. Trimming removed 2 bases from V and 6 bases from J; junction bases left unmatched: 10. CDR1 is MRHNA, CDR2 SNTAGT, per germline. The length of the CDR3 is 16 residues. The CDR3 reads CASSDRGQSAVNEQFF. The CDR3 DNA reads TGTGCCAGCAGTGACAGGGGACAGTCGGCTGTCAATGAGCAGTTCTTC.

This clone was observed a few times. The J gene is TRBJ1-1, the V gene TRBV2; the D gene is possibly TRBD1 (6 bases). Trimming left V 3 bases short and J 1 base short, with 6 bases between. The CDR3 runs 13 residues. Germline CDR1 SNHLY, CDR2 FYNNEI. CDR3 loop: CASSDRGNTEAFF. As DNA, the CDR3 is TGTGCCAGCAGTGACAGGGGGAACACTGAAGCTTTCTTT.

This chain joins TRBV5-1 and TRBJ1-2; TRBD1 might be the D (5 bases). The germline V gene has CDR1 SGHRS and CDR2 YFSETQ. With 0 bases removed from V and 2 bases from J, the gap between germline ends came to 14 bases. This CDR3 contains 16 residues. The CDR3 sequence: CASSLEGGTMNYGYTF. CDR3 coding DNA: TGCGCCAGCAGCTTGGAAGGAGGGACGATGAACTATGGCTACACCTTC.

This clone was counted a few times. The chain is built from TRBV2 and TRBJ1-2; D perhaps matches TRBD1 (6 bases). The germline V gene encodes CDR1 SNHLY and CDR2 FYNNEI. The CDR3 runs to 14 residues. V was pared by 4 bases and J by 3 bases, with 12 bases between. CDR3 bases: TGTGCCAGCAGTGGGGTAGGGGGACACTATGGCTACACCTTC. Translated, it gives CASSGVGGHYGYTF.

This clone was observed a single time. J is TRBJ1-2 and V is TRBV7-9, with D maybe TRBD1 (6 bases). V lost 7 bases and J lost 5, with 20 bases in between. This CDR3 region has 15 residues. Germline V gene sequence: CDR1 SEHNR, CDR2 FQNEAQ (reference sequence). The CDR3 sequence: CASTPGTLSLYGYTF. CDR3 in DNA: TGTGCCAGCACTCCCGGGACACTATCTCTATATGGCTACACCTTC.

This chain links TRBV28 with TRBJ1-1, with D possibly matching TRBD1 (6 bases). The germline V gene encodes CDR1 MDHEN and CDR2 SYDVKM. CDR3 length: 13 amino acids. The ends were cut back, 3 bases at V and 1 base at J, with 6 bases in the middle. Written as DNA, the CDR3 is TGTGCCAGCAGTTTGGACAGGAACACTGAAGCTTTCTTT. Its protein is CASSLDRNTEAFF. The whole variable domain, remainder taken from reference TRBV28 and TRBJ1-1, is DVKVTQSSRYLVKRTGEKVFLECVQDMDHENMFWYRQDPGLGLRLIYFSYDVKMKEKGDIPEGYSVSREKKERFSLILESASTNQTSMYLCASSLDRNTEAFFGQGTRLTVV.

The chain links TRBV7-2 to TRBJ2-5; D unclear. The J call may be wrong; the DNA end is better matched by TRBJ2-7. CDR3 length: 13 residues. In germline, CDR1 is SGHTA, CDR2 FQGNSA. CDR3 sequence (DNA): TGTGCCAGCAGCTCCCCAGGCGCCACCGAGCAGTACTTC. Encoded protein: CASSSPGATEQYF.

The chain uses TRBV5-8 and TRBJ2-1; 8 bases are a match to TRBD2. V lost 4 bases, J lost 9 bases, and 3 bases stayed unmatched. From germline, CDR1 is SGHTS and CDR2 YDEGEE. The CDR3 spans 12 residues. CDR3 protein: CASSRTSIEQFF. In nucleotides, the CDR3 is TGTGCCAGCAGCCGGACTAGCATTGAGCAGTTCTTC.

V gene TRBV28 combines with J gene TRBJ1-2; the match to TRBD1 covers 7 bases. The germline CDR1 and CDR2 sequences are MDHEN and SYDVKM. The V and J ends lost 7 bases and 3 bases, in that order; junction bases with no gene match: 11. This CDR3 is built from 15 residues. The CDR3 region is CASTGRGRLYYGYTF. As DNA, the CDR3 is TGTGCCAGCACGGGAAGGGGGCGGTTATACTATGGCTACACCTTC.

The J gene is TRBJ1-1, the V gene TRBV5-8; D is uncertain. CDR1 and CDR2 from the germline V gene are SGHTS and YDEGEE. Trimming pared 1 base from V and 0 bases from J, leaving 10 bases between. The CDR3 consists of 15 residues. CDR3 protein: CASSLSTEMNTEAFF. CDR3 nucleotide sequence: TGTGCCAGCAGCTTGTCAACAGAAATGAACACTGAAGCTTTCTTT.

The sample holds a few counts of this clone. The genes are TRBV5-1 and TRBJ2-5; 9 nucleotides match TRBD1. The ends lost 0 bases at V and 9 bases at J; junction bases unmatched: 6. Germline CDR1 is SGHRS and CDR2 is YFSETQ. CDR3 length equals 14 residues. CDR3 bases: TGCGCCAGCAGCTTGGACGGACAGGGGATGGCCCAGTACTTC. Encoded protein: CASSLDGQGMAQYF.

The chain has TRBV10-1 and TRBJ2-5; D is possibly TRBD2 (5 bases). The germline V gene has CDR1 WNHNN and CDR2 SYGVQD (reference sequence). V was trimmed by 0 bases and J by 2 bases, leaving 7 bases between them. This CDR3 spans 14 amino acids. The CDR3 nucleotides are TGCGCCAGCAGTGAGTCGAGAGGGCAAGAGACCCAGTACTTC. It translates to CASSESRGQETQYF.

The chain recombines TRBV5-1 with TRBJ1-2, with D uncertain. Per the germline V gene, CDR1 is SGHRS and CDR2 is YFSETQ. This CDR3 has 13 amino acids. The ends were cut back, 0 bases at V and 8 bases at J, with 11 bases in the middle. For the CDR3, the DNA is TGCGCCAGCAGCTTGGCCGGGTTCTTCGGCTACACCTTC. This translates into CASSLAGFFGYTF.